This T cell receptor (beta chain) was recorded in a study of cytomegalovirus exposure and HLA in healthy donors. The CDR3 extends over 16 amino acids. The germline V gene has CDR1 SGHNT and CDR2 YYREEE (reference sequence). The V gene end was trimmed by 4 bases and the J gene end by 1 base; junction bases not matched to a gene: 4. The PCR used 60 Vbeta and 13 Jbeta primers. The protocol was immunoSEQ multiplex PCR, while the TCRdb copy is restricted to in-frame clones and leaves out a portion. The table includes 90,000 to 150,000 clones, 82% detected once. Sequenced material: PBMCs. The sequence derives from a woman aged 18 to 35 in good health and CMV-seronegative. The chain links TRBV5-4 to TRBJ2-2; 10 nucleotides align to TRBD2. The CDR3 spells CASSLGLAENTGELFF. The CDR3 DNA reads as TGTGCCAGCAGCCTAGGACTAGCGGAGAACACCGGGGAGCTGTTTTTT.